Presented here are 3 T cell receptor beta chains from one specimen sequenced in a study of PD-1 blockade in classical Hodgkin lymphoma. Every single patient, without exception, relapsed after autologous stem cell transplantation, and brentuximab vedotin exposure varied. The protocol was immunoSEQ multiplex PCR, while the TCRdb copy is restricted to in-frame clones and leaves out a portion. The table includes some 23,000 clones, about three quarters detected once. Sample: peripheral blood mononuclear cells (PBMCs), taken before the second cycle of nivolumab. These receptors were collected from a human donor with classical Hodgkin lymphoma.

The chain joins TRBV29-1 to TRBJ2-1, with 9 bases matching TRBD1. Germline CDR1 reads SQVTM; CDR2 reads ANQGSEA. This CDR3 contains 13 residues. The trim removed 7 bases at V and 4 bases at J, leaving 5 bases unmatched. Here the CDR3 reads CSAEQGAYNEQFF. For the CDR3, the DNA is TGCAGCGCCGAACAGGGGGCGTACAATGAGCAGTTCTTC.

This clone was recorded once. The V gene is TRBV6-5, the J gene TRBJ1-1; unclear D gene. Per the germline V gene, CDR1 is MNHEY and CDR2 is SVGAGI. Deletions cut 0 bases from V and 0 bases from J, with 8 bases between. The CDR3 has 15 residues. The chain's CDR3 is CASSYSGSMNTEAFF. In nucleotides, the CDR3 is TGTGCCAGCAGTTACTCCGGGAGCATGAACACTGAAGCTTTCTTT.

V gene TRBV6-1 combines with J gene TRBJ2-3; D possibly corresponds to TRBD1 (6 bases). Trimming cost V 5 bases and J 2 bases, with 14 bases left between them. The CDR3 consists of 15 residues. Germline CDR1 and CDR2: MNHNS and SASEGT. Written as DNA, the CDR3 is TGTGCCAGCAGTCAAGACTGGGGGCACACAGATACGCAGTATTTT. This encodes CASSQDWGHTDTQYF.